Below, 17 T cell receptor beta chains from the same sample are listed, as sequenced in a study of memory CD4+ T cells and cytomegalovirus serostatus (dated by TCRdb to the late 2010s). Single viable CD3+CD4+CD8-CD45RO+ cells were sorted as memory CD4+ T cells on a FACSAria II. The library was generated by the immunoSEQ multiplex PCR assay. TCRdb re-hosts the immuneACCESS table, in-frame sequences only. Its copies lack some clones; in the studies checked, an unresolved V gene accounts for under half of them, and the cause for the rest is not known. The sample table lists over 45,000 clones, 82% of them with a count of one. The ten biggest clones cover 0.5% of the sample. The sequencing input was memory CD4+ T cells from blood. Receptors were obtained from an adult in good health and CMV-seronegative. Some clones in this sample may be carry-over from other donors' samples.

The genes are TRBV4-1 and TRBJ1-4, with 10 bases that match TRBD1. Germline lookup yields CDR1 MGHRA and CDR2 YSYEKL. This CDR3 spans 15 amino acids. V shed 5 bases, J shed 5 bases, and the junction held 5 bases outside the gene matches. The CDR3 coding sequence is TGCGCCAGCAGCACCCGACAGGGGGCAAATGAAAAACTGTTTTTT. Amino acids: CASSTRQGANEKLFF.

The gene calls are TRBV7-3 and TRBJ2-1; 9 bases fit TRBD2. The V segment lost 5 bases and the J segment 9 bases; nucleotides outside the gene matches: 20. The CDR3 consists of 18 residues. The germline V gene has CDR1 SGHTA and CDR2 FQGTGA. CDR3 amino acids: CASSPTLGASGIMSEQFF. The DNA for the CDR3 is TGTGCCAGCAGCCCAACTTTGGGGGCTAGCGGGATAATGAGTGAGCAGTTCTTC.

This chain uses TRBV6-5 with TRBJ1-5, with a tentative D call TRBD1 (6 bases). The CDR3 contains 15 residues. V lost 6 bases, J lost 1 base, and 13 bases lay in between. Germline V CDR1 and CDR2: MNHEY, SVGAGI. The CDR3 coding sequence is TGTGCCAGCAGGGGGAGGGGGTCGAGCAATCAGCCCCAGCATTTT. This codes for CASRGRGSSNQPQHF.

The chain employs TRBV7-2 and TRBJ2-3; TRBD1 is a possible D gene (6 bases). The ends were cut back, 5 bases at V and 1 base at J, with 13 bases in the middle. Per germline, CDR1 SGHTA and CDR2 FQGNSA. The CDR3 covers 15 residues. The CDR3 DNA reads TGTGCCAGCAGCCGGACAGTATTCCGCACAGATACGCAGTATTTT. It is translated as CASSRTVFRTDTQYF.

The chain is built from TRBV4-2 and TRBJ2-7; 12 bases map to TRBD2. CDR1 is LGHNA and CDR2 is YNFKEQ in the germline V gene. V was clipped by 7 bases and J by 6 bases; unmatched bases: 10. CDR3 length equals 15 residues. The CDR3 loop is CASKPRTSGIGEQYF. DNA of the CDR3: TGTGCCAGCAAACCCCGGACTAGCGGGATTGGCGAGCAGTACTTC.

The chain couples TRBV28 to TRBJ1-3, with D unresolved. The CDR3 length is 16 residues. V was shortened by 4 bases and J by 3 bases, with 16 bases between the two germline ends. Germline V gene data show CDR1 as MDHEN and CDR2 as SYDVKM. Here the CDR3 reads CASSSPAGSGGNTIYF. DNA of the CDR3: TGTGCCAGCAGTTCCCCGGCCGGTTCGGGTGGAAACACCATATATTTT.

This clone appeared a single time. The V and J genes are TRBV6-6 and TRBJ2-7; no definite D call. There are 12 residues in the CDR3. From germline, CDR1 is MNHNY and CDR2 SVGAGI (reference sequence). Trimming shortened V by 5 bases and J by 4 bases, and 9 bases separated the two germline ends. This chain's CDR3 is CASSTNRYEQYF. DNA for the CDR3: TGTGCCAGCAGTACTAACCGATACGAGCAGTACTTC.

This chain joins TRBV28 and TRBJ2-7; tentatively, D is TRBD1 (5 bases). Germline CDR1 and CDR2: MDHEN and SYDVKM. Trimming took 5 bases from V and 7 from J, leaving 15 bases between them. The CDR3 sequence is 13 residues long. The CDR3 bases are TGTGCCAGCAGTCAAAGGAGACCAGGGGAGCAGTACTTC. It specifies CASSQRRPGEQYF.

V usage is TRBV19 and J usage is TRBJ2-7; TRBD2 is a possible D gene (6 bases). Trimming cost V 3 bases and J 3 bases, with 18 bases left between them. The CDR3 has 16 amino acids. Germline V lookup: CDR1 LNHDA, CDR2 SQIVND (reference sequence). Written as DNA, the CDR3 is TGTGCCAGTAGTATCGGACTCGGGACTCAAAGCTACGAGCAGTACTTC. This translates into CASSIGLGTQSYEQYF.

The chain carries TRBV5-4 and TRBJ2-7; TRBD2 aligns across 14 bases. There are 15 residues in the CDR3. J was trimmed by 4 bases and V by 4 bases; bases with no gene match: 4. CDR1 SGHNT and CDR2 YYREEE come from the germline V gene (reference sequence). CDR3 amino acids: CASSPTSGREYEQYF. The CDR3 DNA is TGTGCCAGCAGCCCGACTAGCGGGAGGGAGTACGAGCAGTACTTC.

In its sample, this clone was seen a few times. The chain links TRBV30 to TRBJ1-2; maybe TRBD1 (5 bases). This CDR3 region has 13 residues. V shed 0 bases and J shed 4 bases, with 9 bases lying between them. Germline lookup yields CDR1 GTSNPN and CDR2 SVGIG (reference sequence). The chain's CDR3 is CAWSVMGLYGYTF. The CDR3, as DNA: TGTGCCTGGAGTGTAATGGGGCTCTATGGCTACACCTTC.

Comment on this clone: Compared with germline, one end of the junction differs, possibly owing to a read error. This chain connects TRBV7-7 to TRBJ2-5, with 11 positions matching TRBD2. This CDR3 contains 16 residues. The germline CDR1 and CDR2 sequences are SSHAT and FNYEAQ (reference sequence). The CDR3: CASSPSLAGAGGTQYF. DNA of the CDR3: TGTGCTAGCAGCCCTTCACTAGCGGGAGCGGGGGGGACCCAGTACTTC. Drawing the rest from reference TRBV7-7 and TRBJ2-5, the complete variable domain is GAGVSQSPRYKVTKRGQDVTLRCDPISSHATLYWYQQALGQGPEFLTYFNYEAQPDKSGLPSDRFSAERPEGSISTLTIQRTEQRDSAMYRCASSPSLAGAGGTQYFGPGTRLLVL.

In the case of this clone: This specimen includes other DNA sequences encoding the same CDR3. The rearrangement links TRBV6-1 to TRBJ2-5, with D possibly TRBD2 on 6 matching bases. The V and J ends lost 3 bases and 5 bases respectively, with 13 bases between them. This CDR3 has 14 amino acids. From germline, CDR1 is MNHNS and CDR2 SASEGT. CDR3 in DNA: TGTGCCAGCAGTGAGGGCCGGGGGAGGGAGACCCAGTACTTC. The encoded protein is CASSEGRGRETQYF.

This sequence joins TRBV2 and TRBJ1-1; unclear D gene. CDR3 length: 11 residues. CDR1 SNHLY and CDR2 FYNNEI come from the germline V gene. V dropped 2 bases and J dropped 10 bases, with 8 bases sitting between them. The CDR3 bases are TGTGCCAGCAGTGAAACATACGCAGCTTTCTTT. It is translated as CASSETYAAFF. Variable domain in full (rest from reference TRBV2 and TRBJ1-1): EPEVTQTPSHQVTQMGQEVILRCVPISNHLYFYWYRQILGQKVEFLVSFYNNEISEKSEIFDDQFSVERPDGSNFTLKIRSTKLEDSAMYFCASSETYAAFFGQGTRLTVV.

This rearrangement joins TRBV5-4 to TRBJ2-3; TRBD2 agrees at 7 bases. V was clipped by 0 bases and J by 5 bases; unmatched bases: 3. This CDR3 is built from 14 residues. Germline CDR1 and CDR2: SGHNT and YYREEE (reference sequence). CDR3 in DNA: TGTGCCAGCAGCTTGGGGGCGGGAGAAGATACGCAGTATTTT. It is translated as CASSLGAGEDTQYF.

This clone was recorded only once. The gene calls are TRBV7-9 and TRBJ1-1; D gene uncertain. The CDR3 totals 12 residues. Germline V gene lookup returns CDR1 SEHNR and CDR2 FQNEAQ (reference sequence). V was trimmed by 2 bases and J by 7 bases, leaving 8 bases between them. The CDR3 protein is CASSLFGSEAFF. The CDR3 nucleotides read TGTGCCAGCAGCTTATTCGGCAGTGAAGCTTTCTTT.

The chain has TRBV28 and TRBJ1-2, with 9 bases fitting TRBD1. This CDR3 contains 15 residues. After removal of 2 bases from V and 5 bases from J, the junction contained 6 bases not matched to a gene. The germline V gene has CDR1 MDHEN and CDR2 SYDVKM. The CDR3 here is CASSLTGTGLYGYTF. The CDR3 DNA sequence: TGTGCCAGCAGTTTAACCGGGACAGGGCTTTATGGCTACACCTTC.